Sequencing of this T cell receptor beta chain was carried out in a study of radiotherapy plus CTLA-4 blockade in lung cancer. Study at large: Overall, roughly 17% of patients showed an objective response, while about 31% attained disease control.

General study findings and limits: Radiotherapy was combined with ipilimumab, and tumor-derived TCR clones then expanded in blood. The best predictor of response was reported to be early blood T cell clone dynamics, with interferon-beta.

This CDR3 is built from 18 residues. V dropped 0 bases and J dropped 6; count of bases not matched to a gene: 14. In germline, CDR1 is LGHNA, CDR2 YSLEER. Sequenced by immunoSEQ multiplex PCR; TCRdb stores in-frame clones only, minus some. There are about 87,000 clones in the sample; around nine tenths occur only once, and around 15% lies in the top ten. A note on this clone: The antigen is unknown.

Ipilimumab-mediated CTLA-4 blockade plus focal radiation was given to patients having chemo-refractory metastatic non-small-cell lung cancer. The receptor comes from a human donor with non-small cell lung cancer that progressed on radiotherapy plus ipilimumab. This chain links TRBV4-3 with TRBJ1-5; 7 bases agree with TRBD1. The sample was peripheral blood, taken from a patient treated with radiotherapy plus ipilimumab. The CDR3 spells CASSQDPPPPGQVQPQHF. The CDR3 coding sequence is TGCGCCAGCAGCCAAGATCCCCCACCCCCAGGACAGGTTCAGCCCCAGCATTTT.